One sample yielded the 25 T cell receptor beta chains listed below, sequenced in a study of T-cell reconstitution after alpha-beta-depleted transplantation in children. Library preparation (for TCRbeta) was performed with unique molecular identifiers. MiXCR, applied by TCRdb to the PCR reads, yields one record per CDR3 protein. The sample consists of 250,000 to 300,000 distinct CDR3 sequences, roughly 9.1% of them appearing once. The sample was PBMCs, taken before TCRalphabeta/CD19-depleted stem cell transplant. The receptors derive from a boy in the first two years of life with acute myeloid leukemia, due to receive a stem cell transplant.

This clonotype has at least ten counts. The rearrangement uses TRBV4-3 and TRBJ2-7, with D possibly TRBD2 on 5 matching bases. Trimming stripped 1 base from V and 7 bases from J, with 11 bases between. Germline CDR1 and CDR2: LGHNA and YSLEER. This CDR3 region has 13 residues. This CDR3 reads CASSQVGEGEQYF. As DNA, the CDR3 is TGCGCCAGCAGCCAAGTGGGAGAAGGGGAGCAGTACTTC.

This clonotype was counted at least ten times. The chain has TRBV5-4 and TRBJ2-3; 11 bases line up with TRBD2. V was clipped by 2 bases and J by 4 bases; unmatched bases: 6. The germline CDR1 and CDR2 sequences are SGHNT and YYREEE (reference sequence). The CDR3 spans 16 residues. The CDR3 reads CASSFPSGRSPDTQYF. CDR3 bases: TGTGCCAGCAGCTTCCCTAGCGGGAGGAGTCCAGATACGCAGTATTTT.

This clonotype appeared a few times. The rearrangement links TRBV6-4 to TRBJ2-1; unclear D gene. Germline loops: CDR1 MRHNA, CDR2 SNTAGT. This CDR3 spans 13 amino acids. Trimming removed 2 bases at V and 5 bases at J, with 7 bases between. The CDR3 DNA reads as TGTGCCAGCAGTGACGAAGGACACAATGAGCAGTTCTTC. Translating gives CASSDEGHNEQFF.

Many counts were recorded for this clonotype. V usage is TRBV4-3 and J usage is TRBJ2-2; D remains unclear. CDR1 and CDR2 (germline): LGHNA, YSLEER. CDR3 length: 14 amino acids. V dropped 1 base and J dropped 6 bases, with 9 bases sitting between them. The CDR3 DNA reads as TGCGCCAGCAGCCAAGCTGAGCGTGCCGGGGAGCTGTTTTTT. It yields the protein CASSQAERAGELFF.

The chain is built from TRBV5-1 and TRBJ2-7; D is perhaps TRBD2 (6 bases). CDR1 and CDR2 (germline): SGHRS, YFSETQ. CDR3 length: 13 residues. Deletions cut 1 base from V and 3 bases from J, with 8 bases between. The CDR3 DNA sequence: TGCGCCAGCAGCTTGCACGGGGGCTACGAGCAGTACTTC. Its protein product is CASSLHGGYEQYF.

As regards this clonotype: The junction and the germline gene differ at one end; a read error may be behind it. The V and J genes are TRBV5-7 and TRBJ2-1; TRBD2 agrees at 13 bases. TRBV5-7 belongs to the ORF category, with a function that is uncertain. The CDR3 extends over 22 amino acids. CDR3 sequence (DNA): TGTGCCAGCAGCCCTTTGACGCCAGGACTAGCGGGAGAAAGTGGGCGGGTCAATGACCAGTTCTTC. Its protein product is CASSPLTPGLAGESGRVNDQFF.

This clonotype was observed many times. The rearrangement joins TRBV19 to TRBJ1-5; TRBD1 might be the D (5 bases). The germline CDR1 and CDR2 sequences are LNHDA and SQIVND (reference sequence). This CDR3 comprises 15 residues. V was clipped by 7 bases and J by 0 bases, with 13 bases between them. This CDR3 reads CASNDRTYSNQPQHF. In nucleotides, the CDR3 is TGTGCCAGTAACGACAGAACGTATAGCAATCAGCCCCAGCATTTT.

This clonotype has a handful of counts. The genes are TRBV7-8 and TRBJ2-1, with 7 bases that match TRBD1. The CDR3 totals 17 residues. From germline, CDR1 is SGHVS and CDR2 FQNEAQ. With V trimmed by 1 base and J by 0 bases, 6 bases remained unmatched. The CDR3 reads CASSLEVGQSSYNEQFF. CDR3 bases: TGTGCCAGCAGCTTAGAGGTGGGACAGAGCTCCTACAATGAGCAGTTCTTC.

Ten or more counts support this clonotype. The chain links TRBV5-8 to TRBJ2-2; D ambiguous. Germline assignment: CDR1 SGHTS and CDR2 YDEGEE. The CDR3 runs 14 residues. V was pared by 6 bases and J by 4 bases, with 13 bases between. CDR3: CASTISLVTGELFF. The CDR3 DNA reads TGTGCCAGCACCATATCCTTGGTCACCGGGGAGCTGTTTTTT.

This clonotype came up many times. This rearrangement joins TRBV25-1 to TRBJ2-3; TRBD1 aligns across 7 bases. Looked up from germline, CDR1 is MGHDK and CDR2 is SYGVNS. The CDR3 length is 13 residues. V gave up 5 bases and J gave up 7 bases; unmatched junction bases: 6. This CDR3 is CASSPTGSNTQYF. DNA of the CDR3: TGTGCCAGCAGTCCGACAGGGTCAAATACGCAGTATTTT.

This clonotype was counted many times. Germline is not matched at one junction end, which may reflect a read error. The chain combines TRBV5-1 with TRBJ2-1; D is uncertain. Germline CDR1 reads SGHRS; CDR2 reads YFSETQ. The CDR3 runs to 14 residues. The CDR3 region is CASSLVSRSNEQFF. CDR3 in DNA: TGCGCCAGCAGTTTGGTCTCGCGATCCAATGAGCAGTTCTTC. Full variable domain (rest looked up from reference TRBV5-1 and TRBJ2-1): KAGVTQTPRYLIKTRGQQVTLSCSPISGHRSVSWYQQTPGQGLQFLFEYFSETQRNKGNFPGRFSGRQFSNSRSEMNVSTLELGDSALYLCASSLVSRSNEQFFGPGTRLTVL.

For the CDR3, the DNA is TGTGCCAGCAGCTTCAGCGGGGACGCGAACACCGGGGAGCTGTTTTTT. It is translated as CASSFSGDANTGELFF. This chain joins TRBV7-2 and TRBJ2-2; TRBD2 agrees at 7 bases. CDR3 length: 16 amino acids. Trimming took 3 bases from V and 0 from J; bases not matched to a gene: 4. Per the germline V gene, CDR1 is SGHTA and CDR2 is FQGNSA.

The sample holds many counts of this clonotype. The chain links TRBV12-3 or TRBV12-4 to TRBJ1-1, with a weak D call TRBD1 (6 bases). The CDR3 runs 14 residues. Trimming removed 5 bases at V and 0 bases at J, with 10 bases between. In DNA, the CDR3 is TGTGCCAGCAGTCCGGAGGGGGTGAACACTGAAGCTTTCTTT. It codes for CASSPEGVNTEAFF.

This clonotype was observed many times. This chain links TRBV5-1 with TRBJ2-1; D is undetermined. This CDR3 is 13 amino acids long. The ends were cut back, 4 bases at V and 4 bases at J, with 9 bases in the middle. The germline gives CDR1 SGHRS, CDR2 YFSETQ. The CDR3 region is CASSEKSYNEQFF. CDR3 DNA sequence: TGCGCCAGCAGCGAGAAGAGTTACAATGAGCAGTTCTTC.

The J gene is TRBJ2-7, the V gene TRBV6-1, with 9 bases aligning to TRBD1. The germline gives CDR1 MNHNS, CDR2 SASEGT. The V and J ends lost 5 bases and 0 bases, in that order; junction bases with no gene match: 14. The CDR3 totals 18 residues. The CDR3 reads CASSINFGRDRVSYEQYF. CDR3 nucleotide sequence: TGTGCCAGCAGTATAAATTTCGGTCGGGACAGGGTCTCCTACGAGCAGTACTTC.

The rearrangement joins TRBV6-2 or TRBV6-3 to TRBJ2-5, with 7 bases lining up with TRBD1. There are 15 residues in the CDR3. Germline V lookup: CDR1 MNHEY, CDR2 SVGEGT. J lost 5 bases, V lost 2 bases, and 8 bases had no gene match. In nucleotides, the CDR3 is TGTGCCAGCAGTTACACCGGGACAGAAAGGGAGACCCAGTACTTC. Protein product: CASSYTGTERETQYF.

This clonotype was seen repeatedly, ten times or more. V gene TRBV7-9 combines with J gene TRBJ2-3, with D perhaps TRBD1 or TRBD2 (5 bases each). This CDR3 contains 12 residues. Germline V gives CDR1 SEHNR, CDR2 FQNEAQ (reference sequence). The ends were cut back, 0 bases at V and 14 bases at J, with 12 bases in the middle. The CDR3 DNA reads as TGTGCCAGCAGCTTAGCAGGGACGGGGATGTATTTT. Its protein is CASSLAGTGMYF.

Ten or more counts support this clonotype. V gene TRBV7-2 combines with J gene TRBJ2-7; perhaps TRBD1 as D (6 bases). CDR3 length: 14 amino acids. The V end was cut by 1 base, the J end by 2 bases, with 9 bases between. Germline CDR1 reads SGHTA; CDR2 reads FQGNSA. CDR3 in DNA: TGTGCCAGCAGCTTAGATAGGACAGCCTACGAGCAGTACTTC. Amino acid sequence: CASSLDRTAYEQYF.

This clonotype was detected many times. The chain employs TRBV12-3 or TRBV12-4 and TRBJ1-3; weak D call: TRBD1 (6 bases). V was cut by 5 bases and J by 5 bases, with 13 bases left in between. The length of the CDR3 is 14 residues. The CDR3 spells CASSGGARRNTIYF. As DNA, the CDR3 is TGTGCCAGCAGTGGGGGGGCGCGTAGAAACACCATATATTTT.

This clonotype was seen ten or more times. V usage is TRBV27 and J usage is TRBJ2-3; TRBD2 matches 11 bases. The J segment lost 4 bases and the V segment lost 8 bases, leaving 8 bases of the junction unmatched. Germline-derived CDR1 and CDR2 are MNHEY and SMNVEV (reference sequence). The CDR3 runs 15 residues. The CDR3 spells CASGNSGGVADTQYF. CDR3 nucleotides: TGTGCCAGCGGAAATAGCGGGGGGGTGGCAGATACGCAGTATTTT.

Regarding this clonotype: Being one base from a much bigger clone, this may be a read error. The chain couples TRBV7-2 to TRBJ1-5; D remains ambiguous. With 5 bases removed from V and 6 bases from J, the gap between germline ends came to 11 bases. CDR1 and CDR2 (germline): SGHTA, FQGNSA. This CDR3 is 13 amino acids long. CDR3 nucleotides: TGTGCCAGCAGCGGCTGGGATGTTCAGCCCCAGCATTTT. It codes for CASSGWDVQPQHF. The full variable domain, in which reference TRBV7-2 and TRBJ1-5 provide the parts outside the CDR3, is GAGVSQSPSNKVTEKGKDVELRCDPISGHTALYWYRQSLGQGLEFLIYFQGNSAPDKSGLPSDRFSAERTGGSVSTLTIQRTQQEDSAVYLCASSGWDVQPQHFGDGTRLSIL.

Comment on this clonotype: Being one base from a much bigger clone, this may be a read error. The chain has TRBV24-1 and TRBJ1-5, with D unclear. Trimming cost V 4 bases and J 3 bases, with 3 bases left between them. There are 12 residues in the CDR3. Germline CDR1 KGHDR, CDR2 SFDVKD. The CDR3 spells CATSEVNQPQHF. The CDR3 nucleotides are TGTGCCACCAGTGAGGTCAATCAGCCCCAGCATTTT.

This clonotype was seen repeatedly, ten times or more. J is TRBJ1-4 and V is TRBV5-1; 7 nucleotides match TRBD1. The CDR3 length is 16 residues. Germline CDR1 is SGHRS and CDR2 is YFSETQ. V shed 1 base, J shed 3 bases, and the junction held 6 bases outside the gene matches. In DNA form, the CDR3 reads TGCGCCAGCAGCTTGACCTACAGGGGACCTAATGAAAAACTGTTTTTT. It encodes CASSLTYRGPNEKLFF. Full variable domain (outside the CDR3, taken from reference TRBV5-1 and TRBJ1-4): KAGVTQTPRYLIKTRGQQVTLSCSPISGHRSVSWYQQTPGQGLQFLFEYFSETQRNKGNFPGRFSGRQFSNSRSEMNVSTLELGDSALYLCASSLTYRGPNEKLFFGSGTQLSVL.

This clonotype was observed many times. The CDR3 sequence: CSVDRGGMNTEAFF. In DNA, the CDR3 is TGCAGCGTTGACCGGGGGGGCATGAACACTGAAGCTTTCTTT. The V call is TRBV29-1, the J call TRBJ1-1; a possible D gene is TRBD1 (6 bases). Germline CDR1 SQVTM, CDR2 ANQGSEA. Trimming removed 3 bases at V and 0 bases at J, with 11 bases between. CDR3 size: 14 residues.

In its sample, this clonotype was seen many times. The CDR3 DNA reads TGTGCCAGCATCAACCTTGGGACAGGGCTTGGAAACACTGAAGCTTTCTTT. It codes for CASINLGTGLGNTEAFF. This chain uses TRBV28 with TRBJ1-1, with 9 nucleotides matching TRBD1. V lost 7 bases to trimming and J lost 2 bases; unmatched junction nucleotides: 14. CDR3 length: 17 residues. The germline V gene encodes CDR1 MDHEN and CDR2 SYDVKM. Full variable domain (outside the CDR3, taken from reference TRBV28 and TRBJ1-1): DVKVTQSSRYLVKRTGEKVFLECVQDMDHENMFWYRQDPGLGLRLIYFSYDVKMKEKGDIPEGYSVSREKKERFSLILESASTNQTSMYLCASINLGTGLGNTEAFFGQGTRLTVV.